The 26 T cell receptor beta chains listed next were all sequenced from one sample in a study of human T cells and chemical hapten exposure. Time point denoted: patch test 3, about 24 weeks after DPC sensitization. The treatment is: therapeutic diphenylcyclopropenone sensitization with weekly scalp DPC. MiXCR, run by TCRdb on the RACE reads, gives a single entry per CDR3 protein. The table has 150,000 to 200,000 distinct CDR3 sequences, 28% seen once. The sample consisted of whole blood, taken in connection with sensitization to the hapten diphenylcyclopropenone (DPC). The receptors come from a woman under 30 with alopecia areata. Some clones in this sample may be carry-over from other donors' samples.

In this sample, this clonotype turned up a few times. The V call is TRBV29-1, the J call TRBJ2-3; D gene uncertain. V was shortened by 4 bases and J by 3 bases, with 8 bases between the two germline ends. The CDR3 spans 12 residues. CDR1 and CDR2 from the germline V gene are SQVTM and ANQGSEA. CDR3 amino acids: CSVGPSTDTQYF. The DNA of the CDR3 is TGCAGCGTTGGTCCCTCGACAGATACGCAGTATTTT.

The genes are TRBV15 and TRBJ2-3; D remains unclear. V was cut by 4 bases and J by 4 bases, with 6 bases left in between. The CDR3 has 12 residues. Germline CDR1 is LNHNV and CDR2 is YYDKDF (reference sequence). The CDR3: CATSKHADTQYF. Written as DNA, the CDR3 is TGTGCCACCAGCAAGCACGCAGATACGCAGTATTTT.

The CDR3 nucleotides are TGCAGTGCTAGAGAGGGGGGAGGGATCGTTACCGGGGAGCTGTTTTTT. Its translation: CSAREGGGIVTGELFF. The V gene is TRBV20-1, the J gene TRBJ2-2; TRBD2 matches at 7 bases. This CDR3 is 16 amino acids long. V lost 0 bases and J lost 5; bases outside the gene matches: 9. Germline CDR1 reads DFQATT; CDR2 reads SNEGSKA (reference sequence).

This clonotype was detected only a few times. CDR3 sequence reads: CASSPRAGVGEQYF. The CDR3 DNA follows: TGCGCCAGCAGCCCTAGAGCGGGAGTGGGCGAGCAGTACTTC. This sequence joins TRBV4-1 and TRBJ2-7, with 8 bases that match TRBD2. The germline V gene has CDR1 MGHRA and CDR2 YSYEKL. CDR3 length: 14 residues. Trimming at V came to 4 bases and at J to 6 bases, leaving 8 bases not matched to a gene.

Notes on this clonotype: A junction boundary mismatches the germline segment, possibly from a read error. V is TRBV20-1 and J is TRBJ2-7, with D maybe TRBD2 (5 bases). CDR1 DFQATT and CDR2 SNEGSKA come from the germline V gene (reference sequence). The CDR3 contains 12 residues. CDR3 sequence reads: CSASGYRVGAHF. CDR3 sequence (DNA): TGCAGTGCTAGTGGATACCGAGTGGGAGCTCACTTC.

This chain connects TRBV12-3 or TRBV12-4 to TRBJ2-1; tentatively, D is TRBD1 (6 bases). CDR3 length: 12 amino acids. V shed 3 bases and J shed 8 bases, with 8 bases lying between them. CDR3 region: CASSLGHYEQFF. CDR3 DNA: TGTGCCAGCAGTTTGGGACATTATGAGCAGTTCTTC.

The chain combines TRBV5-1 with TRBJ2-3, with TRBD2 identical over 10 bases. Germline V gene lookup returns CDR1 SGHRS and CDR2 YFSETQ. This CDR3 region has 16 residues. The ends lost 4 bases at V and 6 bases at J; junction bases unmatched: 11. As DNA, the CDR3 is TGCGCCAGCAGCACCGGAGTAGCGGGAGGCGGGGATACGCAGTATTTT. It encodes CASSTGVAGGGDTQYF.

This chain connects TRBV7-2 to TRBJ2-7, with TRBD2 identical over 11 bases. Germline assignment: CDR1 SGHTA and CDR2 FQGNSA. The J segment lost 1 base and the V segment lost 5 bases, leaving 7 bases of the junction unmatched. CDR3 length equals 16 residues. In DNA form, the CDR3 reads TGTGCCAGCAGCCTCACTAGCGGGAGTATGTCCTACGAGCAGTACTTC. Protein product: CASSLTSGSMSYEQYF.

The J gene is TRBJ1-1, the V gene TRBV20-1; D not resolved. V lost 6 bases and J 0 bases, leaving 8 bases between the germline ends. CDR1 and CDR2 from the germline V gene are DFQATT and SNEGSKA (reference sequence). This CDR3 is built from 12 residues. Here the CDR3 reads CSATPVNTEAFF. As DNA, the CDR3 is TGCAGTGCAACCCCGGTGAACACTGAAGCTTTCTTT.

The CDR3 sequence: CASRLSGDTQYF. The CDR3 DNA follows: TGTGCCAGCCGCTTAAGTGGGGATACGCAGTATTTT. The chain employs TRBV6-2 or TRBV6-3 and TRBJ2-3; no firm D call. CDR3 size: 12 residues. Germline V gene lookup returns CDR1 MNHEY and CDR2 SVGEGT. Trimming shortened V by 8 bases and J by 6 bases, and 12 bases separated the two germline ends.

This clonotype has only a few counts. For the CDR3, the DNA is TGTGCCAGCAGTTACTCAAGGGGGGCCCCGTACCACGAGCAGTACTTC. Protein sequence: CASSYSRGAPYHEQYF. This chain uses TRBV6-6 with TRBJ2-7; the D call may be TRBD1 or TRBD2 (6 bases each). V lost 0 bases and J lost 5, with 17 bases in between. In germline, CDR1 is MNHNY, CDR2 SVGAGI (reference sequence). This CDR3 is 16 amino acids long.

This clonotype was counted only a few times. The rearrangement uses TRBV7-2 and TRBJ2-1, with D perhaps matching TRBD2 (5 bases). Germline V gene lookup returns CDR1 SGHTA and CDR2 FQGNSA. V was shortened by 1 base and J by 10 bases, with 11 bases between the two germline ends. The CDR3 runs to 13 residues. CDR3 coding DNA: TGTGCCAGCAGCTTAGTTTTAGTAGCGGAGCAGTTCTTC. Its translation: CASSLVLVAEQFF.

This clonotype was seen a single time. The genes are TRBV12-3 or TRBV12-4 and TRBJ2-1; 11 bases match TRBD2. CDR3 length: 15 residues. V gave up 7 bases and J gave up 6 bases; unmatched junction bases: 8. CDR3 sequence (DNA): TGTGCCAGCATCGTAGCGGGGGGGCCTGCCAATGAGCAGTTCTTC. Amino acids: CASIVAGGPANEQFF.

This chain uses TRBV20-1 with TRBJ2-5; TRBD2 aligns across 11 bases. The CDR3 has 16 residues. Germline loops: CDR1 DFQATT, CDR2 SNEGSKA (reference sequence). After removal of 4 bases from V and 0 bases from J, the junction contained 7 bases not matched to a gene. The CDR3 bases are TGCAGTGCTAACCCCGGGACTAGCGGCGACCAAGAGACCCAGTACTTC. This sequence encodes CSANPGTSGDQETQYF.

The chain carries TRBV7-9 and TRBJ2-3, with D tentatively TRBD1 (5 bases). The V end lost 3 bases, the J end lost 7 bases, and 14 bases lay between the germline ends. The CDR3 runs to 14 residues. The germline gives CDR1 SEHNR, CDR2 FQNEAQ (reference sequence). The CDR3 region is CASSFNLKGNTQYF. For the CDR3, the DNA is TGTGCCAGCAGCTTCAACCTTAAGGGGAATACGCAGTATTTT. The variable domain in full, with the rest retrieved from reference TRBV7-9 and TRBJ2-3, is DTGVSQNPRHKITKRGQNVTFRCDPISEHNRLYWYRQTLGQGPEFLTYFQNEAQLEKSRLLSDRFSAERPKGSFSTLEIQRTEQGDSAMYLCASSFNLKGNTQYFGPGTRLTVL.

This chain joins TRBV4-1 and TRBJ2-1, with D possibly matching TRBD1 (8 bases). This CDR3 has 16 residues. V was shortened by 3 bases and J by 6 bases, with 18 bases between the two germline ends. The V gene's germline CDR1 is MGHRA and CDR2 YSYEKL. The CDR3 here is CASSHTTGGGINEQFF. The CDR3 bases are TGCGCCAGCAGCCACACTACAGGGGGGGGGATCAATGAGCAGTTCTTC.

J is TRBJ1-2 and V is TRBV4-1, with 7 positions matching TRBD1. The junction had 8 bases not matched to a gene; V was cut back by 4 bases and J by 6 bases. Germline V gives CDR1 MGHRA, CDR2 YSYEKL. The CDR3 length is 14 residues. The CDR3: CASSRVRDRNGYTF. The CDR3 region has the DNA TGCGCCAGCAGCCGCGTCCGGGACAGAAATGGCTACACCTTC.

The chain combines TRBV5-6 with TRBJ1-3; no clear D. CDR3 length: 12 amino acids. Trimming removed 3 bases at V and 3 bases at J, with 4 bases between. CDR1 is SGHDT, CDR2 YYEEEE, per germline. For the CDR3, the DNA is TGTGCCAGCAGCTACCGTGGAAACACCATATATTTT. Translation: CASSYRGNTIYF.

This clonotype was counted only a few times. The CDR3 region is CASRKPPGNSPLHF. CDR3 coding DNA: TGTGCCAGCAGAAAGCCGCCTGGGAATTCACCCCTCCACTTT. The rearrangement links TRBV11-2 to TRBJ1-6; D is unresolved. Germline V gene data show CDR1 as SGHAT and CDR2 as FQNNGV. The V end was cut by 6 bases, the J end by 7 bases, with 13 bases between. CDR3 length: 14 amino acids.

A few counts support this clonotype. The chain employs TRBV29-1 and TRBJ2-3; D not resolved. Germline V gene sequence: CDR1 SQVTM, CDR2 ANQGSEA. The CDR3 is 12 amino acids. Trimming pared 3 bases from V and 2 bases from J, leaving 6 bases between. CDR3 DNA sequence: TGCAGCGTTGAGGCTCTCACAGATACGCAGTATTTT. Amino acid sequence: CSVEALTDTQYF.

The V call is TRBV18, the J call TRBJ1-1; 10 bases are shared with TRBD1. The CDR3 is 14 amino acids. J lost 7 bases, V lost 5 bases, and 7 bases had no gene match. Germline values: CDR1 KGHSH, CDR2 LQKENI. The CDR3 DNA follows: TGTGCCAGCTCATCCCCCGGGACAGGGGATGAAGCTTTCTTT. The encoded protein is CASSSPGTGDEAFF.

There are many counts of this clonotype. CDR3 sequence reads: CSVEIGGRGNEQFF. CDR3 in DNA: TGCAGCGTTGAGATCGGCGGGAGAGGCAATGAGCAGTTCTTC. The chain couples TRBV29-1 to TRBJ2-1; 7 bases map to TRBD2. The ends lost 3 bases at V and 6 bases at J; junction bases unmatched: 8. The CDR3 is 14 amino acids. From germline, CDR1 is SQVTM and CDR2 ANQGSEA.

This clonotype was seen more than once but under ten times. The chain couples TRBV6-2 or TRBV6-3 to TRBJ2-7; 7 bases line up with TRBD1. Germline V gene data show CDR1 as MNHEY and CDR2 as SVGEGT. The CDR3 covers 13 residues. V shed 7 bases, J shed 5 bases, and the junction held 8 bases outside the gene matches. CDR3 coding DNA: TGTGCCAGCAACAGGGGAAGTTGGCACGAGCAGTACTTC. Residues: CASNRGSWHEQYF.

In its sample, this clonotype was seen a few times. The rearrangement uses TRBV9 and TRBJ2-2; D is perhaps TRBD2 (6 bases). The CDR3 consists of 13 residues. From germline, CDR1 is SGDLS and CDR2 YYNGEE. Trimming removed 6 bases at V and 2 bases at J, with 8 bases between. The CDR3 nucleotides are TGTGCCAGCACCGGGAGAAACACCGGGGAGCTGTTTTTT. Encoded protein: CASTGRNTGELFF.

This clonotype was counted between two and nine times. This chain links TRBV19 with TRBJ2-5; D gene ambiguous. This CDR3 spans 15 amino acids. The V end was cut by 4 bases, the J end by 3 bases, with 15 bases between. Per the germline V gene, CDR1 is LNHDA and CDR2 is SQIVND (reference sequence). CDR3 in DNA: TGTGCCAGTAGTACTGGGGTCCTCAGGAAAGAGACCCAGTACTTC. Residues: CASSTGVLRKETQYF.

The chain uses TRBV5-1 and TRBJ2-2, with D tentatively TRBD2 (6 bases). The CDR3 runs to 15 residues. Germline V gene data show CDR1 as SGHRS and CDR2 as YFSETQ. V lost 0 bases and J 3 bases, leaving 9 bases between the germline ends. The CDR3 DNA reads TGCGCCAGCAGCTTGGACGGGAGTTACACCGGGGAGCTGTTTTTT. It yields the protein CASSLDGSYTGELFF.